Following are 6 T cell receptor beta chains from one sample sequenced in a study of OX40 agonist ivuxolimab in advanced cancers. The data were produced by immunoSEQ multiplex PCR, yet TCRdb's version contains in-frame clones alone and is incomplete. The sample comprises about 88,000 clones, around 82% of which are singletons, and 3% to 4% rests with the top ten. The input for sequencing was CD4+ or CD8+ T cells sorted from blood, taken in a trial of the OX40 agonist ivuxolimab. Receptors originate from an adult with an advanced solid tumor such as melanoma, head and neck, liver or kidney cancer.

CDR3 region: CASSSPLRFLDTQYF. CDR3 sequence (DNA): TGTGCCAGCAGTTCCCCCCTTCGGTTCTTGGATACGCAGTATTTT. The chain carries TRBV6-6 and TRBJ2-3; D call uncertain. V was pared by 4 bases and J by 6 bases, with 17 bases between. The CDR3 has 15 residues. The germline CDR1 and CDR2 sequences are MNHNY and SVGAGI (reference sequence).

The rearrangement links TRBV10-3 to TRBJ2-5; 10 bases fit TRBD1. The CDR3 has 14 amino acids. V shed 3 bases and J 5 bases; nucleotides not matched to a gene: 3. Germline V gives CDR1 ENHRY, CDR2 SYGVKD. The CDR3 DNA reads TGTGCCATCAGTGATGGACAGGGGGGGGAGACCCAGTACTTC. Its translation: CAISDGQGGETQYF.

The gene calls are TRBV7-2 and TRBJ2-1; no definite D call. The CDR3 contains 10 residues. V lost 3 bases to trimming and J lost 7 bases, with 1 base between them. Germline V gene data show CDR1 as SGHTA and CDR2 as FQGNSA. The CDR3, as DNA: TGTGCCAGCAGCTTTAATGAGCAGTTCTTC. As protein: CASSFNEQFF. Full variable domain (outside the CDR3, taken from reference TRBV7-2 and TRBJ2-1): GAGVSQSPSNKVTEKGKDVELRCDPISGHTALYWYRQSLGQGLEFLIYFQGNSAPDKSGLPSDRFSAERTGGSVSTLTIQRTQQEDSAVYLCASSFNEQFFGPGTRLTVL.

The chain uses TRBV28 and TRBJ2-3; D remains ambiguous. With 2 bases removed from V and 5 bases from J, the gap between germline ends came to 8 bases. This CDR3 comprises 13 residues. CDR1 is MDHEN, CDR2 SYDVKM, per germline. CDR3 nucleotide sequence: TGTGCCAGCAGTTTAGGGCCACAAGATACGCAGTATTTT. Translating it yields CASSLGPQDTQYF.

The rearrangement uses TRBV7-9 and TRBJ2-3, with 8 nucleotides matching TRBD2. V was pared by 5 bases and J by 9 bases, with 7 bases of the junction left unmatched. Germline CDR1 SEHNR, CDR2 FQNEAQ (reference sequence). The CDR3 consists of 13 residues. The CDR3 protein is CASSNQLADTQYF. In DNA form, the CDR3 reads TGTGCCAGCAGCAACCAACTAGCGGACACGCAGTATTTT.

This clone was seen more than once but under ten times. The chain employs TRBV2 and TRBJ2-7; the match to TRBD2 covers 8 bases. There are 15 residues in the CDR3. Trimming cost V 5 bases and J 6 bases; bases outside gene matches: 12. Per the germline V gene, CDR1 is SNHLY and CDR2 is FYNNEI. CDR3 loop: CASSKDGRAGGEQYF. The CDR3 nucleotides are TGTGCCAGCAGTAAGGACGGGAGGGCCGGGGGCGAGCAGTACTTC.